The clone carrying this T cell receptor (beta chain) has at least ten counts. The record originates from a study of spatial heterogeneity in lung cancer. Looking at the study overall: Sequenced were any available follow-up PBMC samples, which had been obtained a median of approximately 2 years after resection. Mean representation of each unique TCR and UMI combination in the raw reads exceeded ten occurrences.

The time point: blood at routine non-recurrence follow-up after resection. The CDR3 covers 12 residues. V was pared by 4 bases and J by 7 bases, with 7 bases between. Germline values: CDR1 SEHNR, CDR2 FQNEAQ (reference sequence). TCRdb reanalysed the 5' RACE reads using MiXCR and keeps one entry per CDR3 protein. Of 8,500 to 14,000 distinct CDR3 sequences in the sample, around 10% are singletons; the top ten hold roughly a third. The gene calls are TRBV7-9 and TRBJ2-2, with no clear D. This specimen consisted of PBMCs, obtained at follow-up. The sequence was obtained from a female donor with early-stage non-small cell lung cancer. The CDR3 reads CASSYWRGELFF. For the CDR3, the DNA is TGTGCCAGCAGCTACTGGCGCGGGGAGCTGTTTTTT.